The 18 T cell receptor beta chains in this list originate from one sample, sequenced in a study of breast tumors, draining lymph nodes, adjacent tissues. TCRdb processed the multiplex PCR reads anew with MiXCR; each CDR3 protein has one entry. The sample consists of fewer than 85,000 distinct CDR3 sequences, roughly a fifth of them appearing once. The lymph nodes were axillary draining lymph nodes from breast cancer patients. Material: axillary lymph node tissue. The source is a female donor with breast cancer. Some clones in this sample may be carry-over from other donors' samples.

This clonotype showed up many times. V gene TRBV19 combines with J gene TRBJ1-2, with unresolved D. V was clipped by 6 bases and J by 4 bases, with 12 bases between them. The CDR3 extends over 13 amino acids. Germline CDR1 reads LNHDA; CDR2 reads SQIVND (reference sequence). Here the CDR3 reads CASSYGRFYGYTF. The DNA of the CDR3 is TGTGCCAGTAGCTACGGACGATTCTATGGCTACACCTTC.

This clonotype was observed many times. This rearrangement joins TRBV6-5 to TRBJ1-5; unclear D gene. This CDR3 comprises 13 residues. Per germline, CDR1 MNHEY and CDR2 SVGAGI. Trimming pared 4 bases from V and 5 bases from J, leaving 9 bases between. The CDR3: CASSWAGDQPQHF. CDR3 DNA: TGTGCCAGCAGTTGGGCGGGTGATCAGCCCCAGCATTTT.

This clonotype occurred many times. This sequence joins TRBV5-5 and TRBJ2-7, with D possibly being TRBD1 (6 bases). CDR3 length: 15 amino acids. With 4 bases removed from V and 3 bases from J, the gap between germline ends came to 17 bases. CDR1 is SGHKS, CDR2 YYEKEE, per germline (reference sequence). CDR3 bases: TGTGCCAGCAGCCTCGGACAGCCCAACCTCTACGAGCAGTACTTC. It yields the protein CASSLGQPNLYEQYF.

This clonotype came up many times. V is TRBV20-1 and J is TRBJ2-5; TRBD2 matches at 7 bases. After removal of 5 bases from V and 1 base from J, the junction contained 4 bases not matched to a gene. Per germline, CDR1 DFQATT and CDR2 SNEGSKA (reference sequence). There are 13 residues in the CDR3. The CDR3 nucleotides are TGCAGTGCTGGCGGGAGTTCCCAAGAGACCCAGTACTTC. As protein: CSAGGSSQETQYF.

This clonotype has a handful of counts. The J gene is TRBJ1-4, the V gene TRBV5-4; D may be TRBD1 (6 bases). Germline-derived CDR1 and CDR2 are SGHNT and YYREEE (reference sequence). Trimming cost V 3 bases and J 6 bases, with 12 bases left between them. The CDR3 extends over 14 amino acids. The CDR3 sequence: CASSSQGGDEKLFF. For the CDR3, the DNA is TGTGCCAGCAGCTCGCAAGGGGGAGATGAAAAACTGTTTTTT.

This clonotype appeared many times. The genes are TRBV7-2 and TRBJ2-7, with 8 positions matching TRBD2. CDR3 length: 14 residues. J lost 3 bases, V lost 4 bases, and 5 bases had no gene match. The germline gives CDR1 SGHTA, CDR2 FQGNSA. This CDR3 reads CASSSGLGSYEQYF. In DNA form, the CDR3 reads TGTGCCAGCAGCTCGGGACTAGGCAGCTACGAGCAGTACTTC.

This chain links TRBV28 with TRBJ1-5; TRBD1 is a possible D gene (5 bases). The CDR3 is made up of 15 amino acids. CDR1 is MDHEN, CDR2 SYDVKM, per germline. V lost 5 bases, J lost 7 bases, and 18 bases lay in between. CDR3 DNA: TGTGCCAGCAGTACCCCCGGGACGGCCAGACAGCCCCAGCATTTT. Encoded protein: CASSTPGTARQPQHF.

This clonotype was seen many times. V is TRBV5-1 and J is TRBJ2-7; maybe TRBD1 (6 bases). The CDR3 has 15 amino acids. The germline V and J ends were trimmed by 4 bases and 0 bases, with 14 bases remaining between them. Germline V gene sequence: CDR1 SGHRS, CDR2 YFSETQ. CDR3 nucleotides: TGCGCCAGCAGCCCGGGGACACTTAGCTCCTACGAGCAGTACTTC. Translating it yields CASSPGTLSSYEQYF. Full variable domain (missing parts from reference TRBV5-1 and TRBJ2-7): KAGVTQTPRYLIKTRGQQVTLSCSPISGHRSVSWYQQTPGQGLQFLFEYFSETQRNKGNFPGRFSGRQFSNSRSEMNVSTLELGDSALYLCASSPGTLSSYEQYFGPGTRLTVT.

With respect to this clonotype: The junction does not match germline at one end; this may be a read error. The chain combines TRBV5-1 with TRBJ2-2; 9 bases fit TRBD2. The length of the CDR3 is 17 residues. Germline CDR1 reads SGHRS; CDR2 reads YFSETQ. CDR3 in amino acids: CVSTPVRSGSSGRELFF. The CDR3 DNA sequence: TGCGTCAGCACCCCGGTTCGTAGCGGGAGTAGCGGTCGGGAGCTGTTTTTT.

This clonotype was found many times. In DNA, the CDR3 is TGTGCCAGCAGCTCTCCGGGACTAGCGGGGTTTCTCGGGGAGCTGTTTTTT. Translation gives CASSSPGLAGFLGELFF. V usage is TRBV12-3 or TRBV12-4 and J usage is TRBJ2-2; 13 bases match TRBD2. V lost 6 bases and J lost 7; bases outside the gene matches: 11. There are 17 residues in the CDR3.

A word on this clonotype: Since a much larger clone is just one base distant, this may be a read error. Because the CDR3 is missing its conserved closing phenylalanine or tryptophan, this is likely a read error. The V and J genes are TRBV14 and TRBJ2-7, with D possibly TRBD2 on 5 matching bases. The germline V gene has CDR1 SGHDN and CDR2 FVKESK. Trimming removed 5 bases from V and 6 bases from J, with 11 bases in between. The CDR3 extends over 12 amino acids. CDR3 sequence reads: CASSASGSEQYL. CDR3 sequence (DNA): TGTGCCAGCAGCGCCTCGGGGTCCGAGCAGTACTTG.

The sample holds many counts of this clonotype. The chain is built from TRBV12-3 or TRBV12-4 and TRBJ2-7, with 9 bases that match TRBD2. J was trimmed by 8 bases and V by 1 base; bases with no gene match: 9. This CDR3 is 15 amino acids long. DNA for the CDR3: TGTGCCAGCAGTTTAGTTCCGCGGGAGGGCCACAAGCAGTACTTC. Translation gives CASSLVPREGHKQYF.

This clonotype appeared many times. The chain has TRBV24-1 and TRBJ2-2, with D possibly matching TRBD1 (6 bases). CDR1 and CDR2 from the germline V gene are KGHDR and SFDVKD. The CDR3 contains 14 residues. Trimming cost V 1 base and J 8 bases, with 10 bases left between them. This CDR3 is CATSDLRGSGELFF. CDR3 coding DNA: TGTGCCACCAGTGATTTAAGGGGGTCTGGGGAGCTGTTTTTT.

A remark on this clonotype: An end of the junction does not agree with germline; a read error may underlie this. The chain employs TRBV9 and TRBJ1-6; no definite D call. CDR3 length equals 15 residues. Germline CDR1 SGDLS, CDR2 YYNGEE. CDR3 nucleotide sequence: TGTGTCAGCAGCGTTACAGTCCCCTATAATTCACCCCTCCACTTT. Protein product: CVSSVTVPYNSPLHF. The full variable domain, completed using reference TRBV9 and TRBJ1-6, is DSGVTQTPKHLITATGQRVTLRCSPRSGDLSVYWYQQSLDQGLQFLIQYYNGEERAKGNILERFSAQQFPDLHSELNLSSLELGDSALYFCVSSVTVPYNSPLHFGNGTRLTVT.

Many counts were recorded for this clonotype. The J gene is TRBJ2-1, the V gene TRBV9; 10 nucleotides align to TRBD2. J was trimmed by 3 bases and V by 0 bases; bases with no gene match: 0. This CDR3 has 15 residues. Germline V CDR1 and CDR2: SGDLS, YYNGEE. CDR3 nucleotides: TGTGCCAGCAGCGTAGTAGCGGGGGGCTACAATGAGCAGTTCTTC. As protein: CASSVVAGGYNEQFF.

This clonotype was counted at least ten times. The rearrangement joins TRBV6-5 to TRBJ2-3, with 10 bases that match TRBD1. The V gene end was trimmed by 4 bases and the J gene end by 5 bases; junction bases not matched to a gene: 6. Germline V gene sequence: CDR1 MNHEY, CDR2 SVGAGI. This CDR3 has 15 residues. The CDR3 here is CASSFRTGGIDTQYF. The CDR3 DNA reads TGTGCCAGCAGTTTTCGGACAGGGGGGATAGATACGCAGTATTTT.

There are many counts of this clonotype. The J gene is TRBJ2-7, the V gene TRBV6-2 or TRBV6-3; D remains unclear. Trimming shortened V by 6 bases and J by 2 bases, and 14 bases separated the two germline ends. The CDR3 has 14 amino acids. Germline V CDR1 and CDR2: MNHEY, SVGEGT. The CDR3 DNA reads TGTGCCAGCAGCCCGCCGCGATCCCCCTACGAGCAGTACTTC. This encodes CASSPPRSPYEQYF.

This clonotype occurred many times. The rearrangement uses TRBV28 and TRBJ2-7; D may be TRBD1 (6 bases). V was pared by 6 bases and J by 0 bases, with 12 bases between. The CDR3 is made up of 14 amino acids. The germline V gene has CDR1 MDHEN and CDR2 SYDVKM. In DNA form, the CDR3 reads TGTGCCAGCAGAAAAGGGGGAGACTCCTACGAGCAGTACTTC. Translated: CASRKGGDSYEQYF. Together with reference TRBV28 and TRBJ2-7, the CDR3 gives the full variable domain: DVKVTQSSRYLVKRTGEKVFLECVQDMDHENMFWYRQDPGLGLRLIYFSYDVKMKEKGDIPEGYSVSREKKERFSLILESASTNQTSMYLCASRKGGDSYEQYFGPGTRLTVT.